These 19 T cell receptor beta chains originate from one sample sequenced in a study of CD8 T cells in Susac syndrome. Random hexamers served to reverse transcribe roughly 0.5 to 1 ug RNA. TCRdb re-analysed the immunoSEQ multiplex PCR reads in MiXCR, keeping a single row per CDR3 protein. This table holds over 150,000 distinct CDR3 sequences, approximately 94% found once. Sequenced: CD4+ T cells from PBMCs. The source of these receptors is a human donor with multiple sclerosis.

The CDR3 DNA sequence: TGTGCCAGCAGTAGAACAAATTCAGCGGTCTGGGATGAGCAGTTCTTC. Protein product: CASSRTNSAVWDEQFF. The rearrangement uses TRBV6-2 or TRBV6-3 and TRBJ2-1, with a weak D call TRBD2 (5 bases). CDR3 size: 16 residues. V lost 5 bases and J lost 8, with 22 bases in between. Germline V gene data show CDR1 as MNHEY and CDR2 as SVGEGT.

The chain combines TRBV5-6 with TRBJ2-5; no firm D call. This CDR3 has 15 amino acids. Trimming cost V 2 bases and J 5 bases, with 16 bases left between them. Germline-derived CDR1 and CDR2 are SGHDT and YYEEEE. The DNA of the CDR3 is TGTGCCAGCAGCTTAGGTAGCAAGTCGGGCGAGACCCAGTACTTC. Its translation: CASSLGSKSGETQYF.

The V call is TRBV28, the J call TRBJ1-5, with a weak D call TRBD1 (5 bases). This CDR3 contains 12 residues. Germline V gene lookup returns CDR1 MDHEN and CDR2 SYDVKM. The V end was cut by 9 bases, the J end by 4 bases, with 10 bases between. The CDR3 loop is CASGRGNQPQHF. CDR3 DNA: TGTGCCAGTGGGAGGGGTAATCAGCCCCAGCATTTT.

The V call is TRBV13, the J call TRBJ2-7; no clear D gene. The CDR3 length is 15 residues. Germline V gene sequence: CDR1 PRHDT, CDR2 FYEKMQ (reference sequence). Deletions cut 0 bases from V and 3 bases from J, with 12 bases between. In nucleotides, the CDR3 is TGTGCCAGCAGCTTAGGCCAGCAACTTGTCTACGAGCAGTACTTC. This gives the protein CASSLGQQLVYEQYF.

The chain links TRBV20-1 to TRBJ2-7; D call uncertain. V lost 6 bases and J lost 0, with 6 bases in between. The germline V gene has CDR1 DFQATT and CDR2 SNEGSKA (reference sequence). This CDR3 is 11 amino acids long. CDR3 in DNA: TGCAGTGCCACGTTCTCCTACGAGCAGTACTTC. Its protein is CSATFSYEQYF.

This chain uses TRBV27 with TRBJ1-2; no definite D call. This CDR3 comprises 14 residues. Germline V gene data show CDR1 as MNHEY and CDR2 as SMNVEV (reference sequence). V shed 2 bases and J shed 8 bases, with 15 bases lying between them. CDR3 sequence (DNA): TGTGCCAGCAGTTTACGGGTGGAAGGCTACGGCTACACCTTC. It yields the protein CASSLRVEGYGYTF.

The chain carries TRBV9 and TRBJ2-1, with TRBD2 identical over 7 bases. The CDR3 covers 14 residues. Germline CDR1 and CDR2: SGDLS and YYNGEE. J was trimmed by 7 bases and V by 3 bases; bases with no gene match: 7. The CDR3 sequence is CASSAGLSLNEQFF. CDR3 nucleotide sequence: TGTGCCAGCAGCGCGGGACTATCTTTAAATGAGCAGTTCTTC.

The V call is TRBV3-1, the J call TRBJ2-3; D is perhaps TRBD2 (7 bases). Trimming cost V 1 base and J 2 bases, with 10 bases left between them. CDR3 size: 15 residues. Germline V gene lookup returns CDR1 LGHDT and CDR2 YNNKEL (reference sequence). In DNA, the CDR3 is TGTGCCAGCAGCCAAGGGGGGGGCATCACAGATACGCAGTATTTT. It translates to CASSQGGGITDTQYF.

The rearrangement links TRBV3-1 to TRBJ1-3; TRBD1 aligns across 9 bases. Germline CDR1 is LGHDT and CDR2 is YNNKEL (reference sequence). The CDR3 is 15 residues long. V shed 4 bases, J shed 3 bases, and the junction held 4 bases outside the gene matches. CDR3 sequence: CASSLGTGNGNTIYF. Written as DNA, the CDR3 is TGTGCCAGCAGCCTCGGGACAGGGAATGGAAACACCATATATTTT.

The gene calls are TRBV2 and TRBJ1-6; D gene uncertain. CDR3 length equals 14 residues. Germline lookup yields CDR1 SNHLY and CDR2 FYNNEI. V was pared by 6 bases and J by 8 bases, with 14 bases between. CDR3 bases: TGTGCCAGCAGCCCACGCCTAGTAGATTCACCCCTCCACTTT. Translated, it gives CASSPRLVDSPLHF. Variable domain in full (rest from reference TRBV2 and TRBJ1-6): EPEVTQTPSHQVTQMGQEVILRCVPISNHLYFYWYRQILGQKVEFLVSFYNNEISEKSEIFDDQFSVERPDGSNFTLKIRSTKLEDSAMYFCASSPRLVDSPLHFGNGTRLTVT.

The chain uses TRBV5-1 and TRBJ1-1, with D hard to call. The CDR3 loop spans 14 amino acids. Deletions cut 1 base from V and 2 bases from J, with 9 bases between. Germline V lookup: CDR1 SGHRS, CDR2 YFSETQ. The CDR3, as DNA: TGCGCCAGCAGCTTGATTGCCAAAAACACTGAAGCTTTCTTT. Protein product: CASSLIAKNTEAFF.

The chain joins TRBV7-2 to TRBJ2-1, with TRBD2 matching 8 bases. The CDR3 is made up of 15 amino acids. With V trimmed by 3 bases and J by 6 bases, 7 bases remained unmatched. Germline CDR1 SGHTA, CDR2 FQGNSA. This CDR3 reads CASSLRAGALNEQFF. Written as DNA, the CDR3 is TGTGCCAGCAGCTTGAGAGCGGGAGCCCTCAATGAGCAGTTCTTC.

The chain uses TRBV7-9 and TRBJ1-2; the match to TRBD1 covers 7 bases. Per the germline V gene, CDR1 is SEHNR and CDR2 is FQNEAQ (reference sequence). The J segment lost 8 bases and the V segment lost 5 bases, leaving 8 bases of the junction unmatched. The length of the CDR3 is 13 residues. The CDR3 here is CASSLGQDGGYTF. In DNA form, the CDR3 reads TGTGCCAGCAGCCTCGGACAGGACGGGGGCTACACCTTC.

The J gene is TRBJ1-1, the V gene TRBV6-5; 8 nucleotides match TRBD1. The CDR3 runs 15 residues. Germline CDR1 and CDR2: MNHEY and SVGAGI. V lost 10 bases, J lost 5 bases, and 15 bases stayed unmatched. For the CDR3, the DNA is TGTGCCACCCGGAGATCAGGGGGCGCGGATACTGAAGCTTTCTTT. Translating gives CATRRSGGADTEAFF.

The sample holds one count of this clonotype. This rearrangement joins TRBV3-1 to TRBJ2-7; possibly TRBD2 for D (6 bases). With 8 bases removed from V and 0 bases from J, the gap between germline ends came to 11 bases. The CDR3 has 13 residues. From germline, CDR1 is LGHDT and CDR2 YNNKEL (reference sequence). CDR3 in amino acids: CASGRRLSYEQYF. The CDR3 coding sequence is TGTGCCAGCGGGAGGAGGCTCTCCTACGAGCAGTACTTC.

This chain links TRBV24-1 with TRBJ1-5, with TRBD1 matching over 8 bases. V lost 3 bases and J lost 1; bases outside the gene matches: 1. Germline-derived CDR1 and CDR2 are KGHDR and SFDVKD. The CDR3 is 15 residues long. For the CDR3, the DNA is TGTGCCACCAGTGATACAGGGGGGAGCAATCAGCCCCAGCATTTT. Protein: CATSDTGGSNQPQHF.

CDR3 bases: TGTGCCAGCAGCGTTGGCGGGGGGTCCTCCTACGAGCAGTACTTC. Protein product: CASSVGGGSSYEQYF. This chain connects TRBV13 to TRBJ2-7, with 8 bases that match TRBD2. This CDR3 contains 15 residues. V lost 5 bases to trimming and J lost 0 bases; unmatched junction nucleotides: 6. Germline V gene sequence: CDR1 PRHDT, CDR2 FYEKMQ (reference sequence).

The chain employs TRBV14 and TRBJ2-7, with 7 bases fitting TRBD2. The CDR3 spans 13 residues. Germline lookup yields CDR1 SGHDN and CDR2 FVKESK. V trimming: 4 bases; J trimming: 3 bases; junction bases outside the gene matches: 3. The CDR3 DNA follows: TGTGCCAGCAGCCTAAGCGGGATCTACGAGCAGTACTTC. Translation: CASSLSGIYEQYF.

The chain carries TRBV6-5 and TRBJ2-7; D remains ambiguous. This CDR3 has 13 residues. V lost 8 bases to trimming and J lost 0 bases, with 11 bases between them. In germline, CDR1 is MNHEY, CDR2 SVGAGI. The CDR3: CASSYQASYEQYF. The CDR3, as DNA: TGTGCCAGCTCTTACCAGGCCTCCTACGAGCAGTACTTC.